The following is a TCR beta chain sequence with its context. The data are from a study of technical replicates of blood from four donors. The repertoire was sequenced with immunoSEQ multiplex PCR; TCRdb's copy has only in-frame clones and lacks some. The sample consists of 70,000 to 90,000 clones, 85% to 95% of them appearing once. Trimming pared 0 bases from V and 5 bases from J, leaving 10 bases between. Germline CDR1 reads SGDLS; CDR2 reads YYNGEE. The CDR3 contains 14 residues. The sequence was collected from a human donor in good health. The sequenced sample was T cells isolated from PBMCs. The V call is TRBV9, the J call TRBJ2-3, with D tentatively TRBD2 (6 bases). CDR3 residues: CASSVASVRDTQYF. CDR3 DNA sequence: TGTGCCAGCAGCGTAGCTAGCGTGAGAGATACGCAGTATTTT.